A selection of T cell receptor beta chains follows, all from one sample in a study of tumor-infiltrating lymphocytes in primary liver carcinoma. TCRdb ran MiXCR on the multiplex PCR reads and lists one entry per CDR3 protein. Altogether 90,000 to 100,000 distinct CDR3 sequences are present, 55% to 75% being singletons, with the ten largest covering 9.5%. Input material: liver tumor tissue from sampling region 5. The receptors here all came from an older woman with primary liver carcinoma and hepatitis B virus infection. The CDR3 runs from the conserved cysteine through the conserved F or W. D genes are given only for firm matches. The size of a clone is reported for some rows only, either as once, few or many, or as a class for expanded clones.

>TRBV5-1|NA|NA|TRBJ2-7
CASSHQAGDGSEQYF
TGCGCCAGCAGCCATCAAGCCGGAGACGGGAGCGAGCAGTACTTC
>TRBV7-9|few|NA|TRBJ2-7
CAGSLAGQSYEQYF
TGTGCCGGCAGCTTAGCCGGACAGAGCTACGAGCAGTACTTC
>TRBV19|NA|NA|TRBJ1-2
CASSMRGGTTSNYGYTF
TGTGCCAGTAGTATGAGAGGCGGCACAACCTCTAACTATGGCTACACCTTC
>TRBV5-4|NA|TRBD2|TRBJ2-2
CASSFAGVNTGDLFF
TGTGCCAGCAGCTTTGCGGGGGTAAACACCGGGGACCTGTTTTTT
>TRBV12-3/TRBV12-4|once|NA|TRBJ1-1
CASSPQAGGNAEAFF
TGCGCCAGCAGTCCGCAGGCGGGGGGGAACGCTGAAGCTTTCTTT
>TRBV28|NA|NA|TRBJ2-3
CASSPMRGGPDTDTQYF
TGTGCCAGCAGTCCCATGAGGGGGGGGCCGGACACAGATACGCAGTATTTT
>TRBV29-1|many|NA|TRBJ2-7
CSVLFAPGYEQYF
TGCAGCGTTCTTTTCGCCCCAGGCTACGAGCAGTACTTC
>TRBV5-1|NA|NA|TRBJ2-1
CASTLAGQTYNEQFF
TGCGCCAGCACCTTGGCGGGACAGACTTACAATGAGCAGTTCTTC
>TRBV6-5|NA|NA|TRBJ2-1
CVSSYSPSTNEQSF
TGTGTTAGCAGTTACTCCCCTAGCACTAATGAGCAGTCCTTC
>TRBV6-6|NA|NA|TRBJ1-5
CVGSYGGSSNQPQHF
TGTGTCGGCAGTTACGGTGGATCTAGCAATCAGCCCCAGCATTTC
>TRBV2|NA|NA|TRBJ1-2
CASISRGVTDGYTF
TGTGCCAGCATCTCCCGGGGGGTTACGGATGGCTACACCTTC
>TRBV12-3/TRBV12-4|NA|NA|TRBJ2-1
CASNSDKYNELFF
TGTGCCAGCAACTCCGACAAGTACAATGAGCTGTTCTTC
>TRBV11-2|NA|NA|TRBJ2-3
CASSRGARSTDTQYF
TGTGCCAGCAGCCGGGGGGCAAGGAGCACAGATACACAGTATTTT
>TRBV12-5|NA|NA|TRBJ2-4
CANGLVLGGSAKNIQYF
TGTGCTAATGGTTTGGTACTGGGGGGCTCGGCCAAAAACATTCAATATTTC
>TRBV6-6|once|NA|TRBJ1-3
CTSSWSEAGNTMYF
TGTACCAGCAGTTGGTCAGAAGCTGGAAACACCATGTATTTT
>TRBV20-1|NA|NA|TRBJ1-2
CSARWARGLNYGYTF
TGCAGTGCTAGATGGGCGAGGGGGTTAAACTATGGCTACACCTTC
>TRBV6-5|NA|TRBD1|TRBJ1-1
CASTTTGWDTEAFF
TGTGCCAGTACGACGACAGGGTGGGACACTGAAGCTTTCTTT
>TRBV5-1|many|TRBD1|TRBJ2-5
CASRHGQGGETQYF
TGCGCCAGCAGACATGGACAGGGCGGGGAGACCCAGTACTTC
>TRBV29-1|NA|NA|TRBJ1-2
CSVGTYDGSYGHTF
TGCAGCGTCGGAACCTATGATGGTTCCTATGGCCACACCTTC
>TRBV11-2|once|NA|TRBJ1-1
CACSSLTGDWNTEAFF
TGTGCCTGCAGCTCCTTAACGGGGGATTGGAACACTGAAGCCTTCTTT
>TRBV2|NA|NA|TRBJ2-3
CASRRGAGTDTQYF
TGTGCCAGCAGGCGGGGAGCTGGCACAGATACGCAGTATTTT
>TRBV6-1|NA|TRBD2|TRBJ2-3
CASSGHCGRATDTQYF
TGTGCCAGCAGTGGGCATTGTGGGAGGGCCACAGATACGCAGTATTTT